These 9 T cell receptor beta chains were sequenced from one sample in a study of blood T cell repertoires in COVID-19. The table came from immunoSEQ multiplex PCR; TCRdb's copy has only in-frame clones and leaves some out. Of fewer than 200,000 clones in the sample, 80% were seen once. The sample was peripheral blood. Receptors originate from a man in his 60s with acute or convalescent COVID-19.

The chain uses TRBV6-7 and TRBJ2-7, with TRBD2 as a possible D gene (6 bases). TRBV6-7 counts as an open reading frame of uncertain function. Between the trimmed V and J ends, which lost 2 bases and 1 base, there was a span of 18 bases. CDR3 length: 17 amino acids. The CDR3 sequence: CASSYLETCGVSYEQYF. CDR3 DNA: TGTGCCAGCAGTTACCTCGAGACCTGCGGGGTATCCTACGAGCAGTACTTC.

V usage is TRBV7-3 and J usage is TRBJ2-1; 7 bases agree with TRBD2. This CDR3 region has 16 residues. Germline V gene sequence: CDR1 SGHTA, CDR2 FQGTGA. The junction had 7 bases not matched to a gene; V was cut back by 2 bases and J by 3 bases. CDR3 bases: TGTGCCAGCAGCTTAGATGCGGGAGCGGGCTACAATGAGCAGTTCTTC. It codes for CASSLDAGAGYNEQFF. The entire variable domain, with the rest obtained from reference TRBV7-3 and TRBJ2-1, is as follows: GAGVSQTPSNKVTEKGKYVELRCDPISGHTALYWYRQSLGQGPEFLIYFQGTGAADDSGLPNDRFFAVRPEGSVSTLKIQRTERGDSAVYLCASSLDAGAGYNEQFFGPGTRLTVL.

The chain has TRBV27 and TRBJ2-3; 7 bases are shared with TRBD2. The germline gives CDR1 MNHEY, CDR2 SMNVEV (reference sequence). V shed 3 bases, J shed 4 bases, and the junction held 7 bases outside the gene matches. CDR3 size: 15 residues. The CDR3 DNA follows: TGTGCCAGCAGTTTCGGGGCGGGAGAAGCAGATACGCAGTATTTT. It is translated as CASSFGAGEADTQYF.

With respect to this clone: A read error may be the cause here, since a much bigger clone is one base away. The chain joins TRBV14 to TRBJ1-3, with D perhaps TRBD1 (6 bases). This CDR3 is 16 amino acids long. Trimming cost V 7 bases and J 0 bases, with 16 bases left between them. Germline V gene data show CDR1 as SGHDN and CDR2 as FVKESK. The CDR3 sequence is CASNLRTAFSGNTIYF. As DNA, the CDR3 is TGTGCCAGCAACCTCCGGACAGCCTTCTCTGGAAACACCATATATTTT.

As for this clone: This may stem from a read error, because a much larger clone lies one nucleotide away. The chain couples TRBV7-3 to TRBJ1-5; 7 bases agree with TRBD1. The CDR3 runs to 14 residues. Germline V CDR1 and CDR2: SGHTA, FQGTGA. The ends lost 5 bases at V and 2 bases at J; junction bases unmatched: 3. The CDR3 spells CASSVGTGNQPQHF. The CDR3 DNA sequence: TGTGCCAGCAGCGTAGGGACAGGCAATCAGCCCCAGCATTTT.

Only a few counts were recorded for this clone. The rearrangement joins TRBV5-1 to TRBJ1-1, with D maybe TRBD1 (6 bases). CDR1 is SGHRS, CDR2 YFSETQ, per germline. V was cut by 1 base and J by 0 bases, with 16 bases left in between. The CDR3 has 17 residues. The CDR3 DNA reads TGCGCCAGCAGCTTGCCTCGACAGGTAGGGGTGAACACTGAAGCTTTCTTT. Residues: CASSLPRQVGVNTEAFF.

The chain couples TRBV4-1 to TRBJ1-2, with 10 bases that match TRBD1. J lost 6 bases, V lost 1 base, and 8 bases had no gene match. The CDR3 sequence is 16 residues long. CDR1 MGHRA and CDR2 YSYEKL come from the germline V gene. The CDR3 DNA reads as TGCGCCAGCAGCCAAGCCCTAAGGGACAGGGGAGATGGCTACACCTTC. Its protein product is CASSQALRDRGDGYTF.

This clone appeared once. This chain links TRBV7-9 with TRBJ2-7; the match to TRBD1 covers 7 bases. Germline CDR1 reads SEHNR; CDR2 reads FQNEAQ (reference sequence). The CDR3 consists of 15 residues. V dropped 7 bases and J dropped 1; count of bases not matched to a gene: 10. CDR3 region: CASMKTGWLSYEQYF. The DNA for the CDR3 is TGTGCCAGCATGAAGACAGGGTGGTTATCCTACGAGCAGTACTTC.

This clone was found a few times. The chain uses TRBV14 and TRBJ1-4; TRBD1 matches at 12 bases. The CDR3 covers 17 residues. Trimming took 4 bases from V and 8 from J; bases not matched to a gene: 11. Germline loops: CDR1 SGHDN, CDR2 FVKESK. The CDR3, as DNA: TGTGCCAGCAGCCGAATTCGGGGACAGGGGGCTTCGGAAAAACTGTTTTTT. The encoded protein is CASSRIRGQGASEKLFF.